A single sample gave rise to the 12 T cell receptor beta chains below, sequenced in a study of spatial heterogeneity in lung cancer. Stated time point: blood at routine non-recurrence follow-up after resection. TCRdb passed the 5' RACE reads through MiXCR, listing each CDR3 protein once. The top ten clones hold roughly 32% of a sample with over 40,000 distinct CDR3 sequences, approximately 10% of them seen once. Sequencing used PBMCs, obtained at follow-up. The source is a male donor with early-stage non-small cell lung cancer.

V usage is TRBV5-1 and J usage is TRBJ2-1; D not certain. This CDR3 has 15 amino acids. Germline assignment: CDR1 SGHRS and CDR2 YFSETQ. The V end lost 3 bases, the J end lost 5 bases, and 15 bases lay between the germline ends. The CDR3: CASSSLGSQNNEQFF. In DNA, the CDR3 is TGCGCCAGCAGCTCCCTCGGTAGCCAGAACAATGAGCAGTTCTTC.

Many counts were recorded for this clonotype. V usage is TRBV10-3 and J usage is TRBJ2-5; D perhaps matches TRBD1 (5 bases). Trimming removed 7 bases at V and 4 bases at J, with 13 bases between. The CDR3 is 13 amino acids. CDR1 is ENHRY, CDR2 SYGVKD, per germline. Here the CDR3 DNA reads TGTGCCATCACCCAGGGTACTGGAGAGACCCAGTACTTC. Its protein is CAITQGTGETQYF.

This clonotype was picked up many times. This chain joins TRBV7-3 and TRBJ2-2; no clear D gene. Germline assignment: CDR1 SGHTA and CDR2 FQGTGA. The V and J ends lost 2 bases and 4 bases respectively, with 8 bases between them. The CDR3 contains 14 residues. The CDR3 DNA sequence: TGTGCCAGCAGCTTATCCACGGTCACCGGGGAGCTGTTTTTT. The encoded protein is CASSLSTVTGELFF.

The chain employs TRBV7-2 and TRBJ2-7; 8 bases match TRBD2. Trimming took 5 bases from V and 4 from J; bases not matched to a gene: 19. The CDR3 totals 18 residues. The germline gives CDR1 SGHTA, CDR2 FQGNSA. CDR3 bases: TGTGCCAGCAGCCCAACTGGCGGCCCGAATAGCGGGGTTTACGAGCAGTACTTC. Encoded protein: CASSPTGGPNSGVYEQYF.

This clonotype was counted only a few times. V is TRBV9 and J is TRBJ2-2; D is perhaps TRBD2 (5 bases). There are 14 residues in the CDR3. The V gene's germline CDR1 is SGDLS and CDR2 YYNGEE. The germline V and J ends were trimmed by 0 bases and 3 bases, with 6 bases remaining between them. CDR3 nucleotide sequence: TGTGCCAGCAGCGTAGTCGGGGACACCGGGGAGCTGTTTTTT. It codes for CASSVVGDTGELFF.

This clonotype was counted many times. In DNA, the CDR3 is TGTGCCAGCAGTTCGGGAGGGTGGAACAATCAGCCCCAGCATTTT. It translates to CASSSGGWNNQPQHF. The gene calls are TRBV28 and TRBJ1-5, with D uncertain. The CDR3 is 15 residues long. The V end lost 4 bases, the J end lost 3 bases, and 13 bases lay between the germline ends. CDR1 and CDR2 from the germline V gene are MDHEN and SYDVKM.

Many counts were recorded for this clonotype. The CDR3 reads CAWRGEGDTQYF. The CDR3 nucleotides are TGTGCCTGGAGGGGAGAAGGGGATACGCAGTATTTT. The chain employs TRBV30 and TRBJ2-3; TRBD2 is a possible D gene (5 bases). V gave up 3 bases and J gave up 6 bases, with 10 bases separating them. The CDR3 is made up of 12 amino acids. CDR1 is GTSNPN and CDR2 is SVGIG in the germline V gene (reference sequence).

V is TRBV3-1 and J is TRBJ2-6; D unresolved. The CDR3 is made up of 13 amino acids. Deletions cut 5 bases from V and 2 bases from J, with 4 bases between. Germline CDR1 is LGHDT and CDR2 is YNNKEL (reference sequence). The DNA for the CDR3 is TGTGCCAGCAGCGGCGCTGGGGCCAACGTCCTGACTTTC. This sequence encodes CASSGAGANVLTF.

This clonotype was recorded at least ten times. The V and J genes are TRBV7-8 and TRBJ2-1, with 10 positions matching TRBD1. The V gene end was trimmed by 5 bases and the J gene end by 8 bases; junction bases not matched to a gene: 15. Germline CDR1 is SGHVS and CDR2 is FQNEAQ. This CDR3 contains 17 residues. CDR3 DNA sequence: TGTGCCAGCAGCCAAGACAGGGGGCTAACCACAATCGATGAGCAGTTCTTC. Translated: CASSQDRGLTTIDEQFF.

The chain carries TRBV6-6 and TRBJ2-3, with D perhaps matching TRBD2 (6 bases). V lost 6 bases to trimming and J lost 0 bases, with 16 bases between them. The length of the CDR3 is 16 residues. Germline V gene lookup returns CDR1 MNHNY and CDR2 SVGAGI (reference sequence). The chain's CDR3 is CASSRPLGTSTDTQYF. CDR3 sequence (DNA): TGTGCCAGCAGCCGCCCCCTGGGGACTAGCACAGATACGCAGTATTTT.

This clonotype was seen repeatedly, ten times or more. The chain carries TRBV5-1 and TRBJ2-1; D gene uncertain. Germline V gives CDR1 SGHRS, CDR2 YFSETQ. The V and J ends lost 0 bases and 6 bases respectively, with 4 bases between them. The CDR3 contains 12 residues. In nucleotides, the CDR3 is TGCGCCAGCAGCTTGGTGCGCAATGAGCAGTTCTTC. It translates to CASSLVRNEQFF.

The V gene is TRBV5-1, the J gene TRBJ2-7, with a possible D match to TRBD1 (5 bases). There are 14 residues in the CDR3. Per the germline V gene, CDR1 is SGHRS and CDR2 is YFSETQ. Trimming took 0 bases from V and 5 from J, leaving 12 bases between them. CDR3 bases: TGCGCCAGCAGCTTGGCAGGGTTGCCTGACGAGCAGTACTTC. Its translation: CASSLAGLPDEQYF.